This T cell receptor (beta chain) was observed in a study of cytomegalovirus exposure and HLA in healthy donors. Trimming at V came to 0 bases and at J to 6 bases, leaving 5 bases not matched to a gene. The CDR3 has 15 amino acids. CDR1 is SGHRS, CDR2 YFSETQ, per germline. It was with 60 Vbeta and 13 Jbeta primers that the PCR ran. The assay was immunoSEQ multiplex PCR, and TCRdb's table has in-frame clones only and misses some. The sample has about 160,000 clones, approximately 70% seen once. This clone was observed once. The source is a man in his forties or fifties in good health and CMV-seropositive. Sequencing was done on a sample of PBMCs. This chain uses TRBV5-1 with TRBJ2-1, with 8 bases identical to TRBD1. In nucleotides, the CDR3 is TGCGCCAGCAGCTTGGGGCAGGGGGCGCGCAATGAGCAGTTCTTC. Its translation is CASSLGQGARNEQFF.